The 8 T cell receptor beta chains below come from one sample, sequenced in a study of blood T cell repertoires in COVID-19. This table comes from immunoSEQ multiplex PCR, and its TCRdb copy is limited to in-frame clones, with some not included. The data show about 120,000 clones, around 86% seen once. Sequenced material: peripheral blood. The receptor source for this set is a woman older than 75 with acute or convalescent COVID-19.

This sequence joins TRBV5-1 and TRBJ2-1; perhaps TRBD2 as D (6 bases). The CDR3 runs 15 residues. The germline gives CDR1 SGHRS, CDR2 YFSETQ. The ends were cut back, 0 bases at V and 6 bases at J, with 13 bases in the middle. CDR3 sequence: CASSLGAGSSNEQFF. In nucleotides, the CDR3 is TGCGCCAGCAGCTTGGGGGCGGGATCCAGCAATGAGCAGTTCTTC.

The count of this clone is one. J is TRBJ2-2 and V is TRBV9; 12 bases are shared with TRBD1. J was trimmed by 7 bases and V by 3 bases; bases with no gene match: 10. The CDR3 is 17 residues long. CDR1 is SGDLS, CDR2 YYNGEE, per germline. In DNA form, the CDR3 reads TGTGCCAGCAGCGCGAGTGGGGACAGGGGGCGAGGCGGGGAGCTGTTTTTT. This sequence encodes CASSASGDRGRGGELFF. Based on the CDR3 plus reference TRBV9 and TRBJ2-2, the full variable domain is DSGVTQTPKHLITATGQRVTLRCSPRSGDLSVYWYQQSLDQGLQFLIQYYNGEERAKGNILERFSAQQFPDLHSELNLSSLELGDSALYFCASSASGDRGRGGELFFGEGSRLTVL.

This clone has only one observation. For the CDR3, the DNA is TGTGCCAGCAGCACCCCCAGCGGGGGGGCCCAAGAGACCCAGTACTTC. Translated: CASSTPSGGAQETQYF. This chain links TRBV5-4 with TRBJ2-5; 10 nucleotides line up with TRBD2. Germline-derived CDR1 and CDR2 are SGHNT and YYREEE (reference sequence). J gave up 1 base and V 4 bases, and 7 bases lay outside the gene matches. This CDR3 is 16 amino acids long.

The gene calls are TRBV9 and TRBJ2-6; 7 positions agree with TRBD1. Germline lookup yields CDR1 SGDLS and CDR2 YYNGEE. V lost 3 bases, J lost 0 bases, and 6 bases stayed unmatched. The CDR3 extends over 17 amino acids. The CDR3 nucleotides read TGTGCCAGCAGCGCAGGGACAGCCGGCTCTGGGGCCAACGTCCTGACTTTC. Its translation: CASSAGTAGSGANVLTF.

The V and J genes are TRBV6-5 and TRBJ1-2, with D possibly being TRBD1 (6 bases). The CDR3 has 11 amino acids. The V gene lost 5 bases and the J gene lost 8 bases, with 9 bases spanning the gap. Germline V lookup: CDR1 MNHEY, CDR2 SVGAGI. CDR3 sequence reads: CASSTTGGYTF. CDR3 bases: TGTGCCAGCAGTACAACAGGGGGCTACACCTTC.

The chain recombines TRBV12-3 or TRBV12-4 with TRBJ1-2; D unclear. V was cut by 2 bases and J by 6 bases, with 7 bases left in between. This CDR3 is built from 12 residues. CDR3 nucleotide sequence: TGTGCCAGCAGTTTAATGAGGAATGGCTACACCTTC. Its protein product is CASSLMRNGYTF.

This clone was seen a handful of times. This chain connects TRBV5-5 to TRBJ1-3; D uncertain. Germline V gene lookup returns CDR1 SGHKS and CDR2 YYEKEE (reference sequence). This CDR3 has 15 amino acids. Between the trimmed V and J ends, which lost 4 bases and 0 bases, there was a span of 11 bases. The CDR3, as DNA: TGTGCCAGCAGCCCATCACCGGGCTCTGGAAACACCATATATTTT. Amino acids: CASSPSPGSGNTIYF.

CDR3 loop: CASRSIRQGGNYGYTF. In DNA form, the CDR3 reads TGTGCCAGCAGATCCATTAGACAGGGCGGTAACTATGGCTACACCTTC. The chain joins TRBV6-6 to TRBJ1-2; 7 positions agree with TRBD1. Germline values: CDR1 MNHNY, CDR2 SVGAGI (reference sequence). The CDR3 contains 16 residues. V shed 6 bases and J 1 base; nucleotides not matched to a gene: 11.